This T cell receptor (beta chain) was profiled in a study of response to subunit inactivated influenza vaccine. Study-level findings and limits: The authors offered the suggestion that each seasonal influenza vaccination recruits few new T cells.

This CDR3 is 14 amino acids long. Germline V gene sequence: CDR1 DFQATT, CDR2 SNEGSKA (reference sequence). Trimming removed 4 bases at V and 5 bases at J, with 17 bases between. In this sample, this clonotype turned up many times. Its specificity is unknown. MiXCR, applied by TCRdb to the RT-PCR reads, yields one record per CDR3 protein. This sample has about 580,000 distinct CDR3 sequences; less than 15% occur once, and the top ten carry around 10%. This receptor was obtained from a man aged 50-60 years who received an inactivated influenza vaccine. Material: PBMCs from blood, obtained 11 to 12 days after vaccination. This chain uses TRBV20-1 with TRBJ1-1; D might be TRBD1 (6 bases). As DNA, the CDR3 is TGCAGTGCTACCCCCCGGGGGCGCTCTACTGAAGCTTTCTTT. Translated, it gives CSATPRGRSTEAFF.